This TCR beta chain comes out of a study of blood T cell repertoires in COVID-19. TCRdb's table, derived via immunoSEQ multiplex PCR, lists solely in-frame clones and lacks some. The data show around 120,000 clones, around 87% seen once. Unmatched junction bases numbered 14, after V lost 6 bases and J lost 6 bases. Germline assignment: CDR1 MDHEN and CDR2 SYDVKM. This CDR3 is 16 amino acids long. Followed over time, Seattle patients had been enrolled while infection was active. The receptor's source is a woman aged 55 to 70 with COVID-19, enrolled during active disease. Sequencing input: peripheral blood. V and J are TRBV28 and TRBJ1-5; 7 bases align to TRBD1. The CDR3 region has the DNA TGTGCCAGCAGGGAGAGGGGGCCCGCCGGAGGTCAGCCCCAGCATTTT. This codes for CASRERGPAGGQPQHF.